The rows below give T cell receptor beta chains drawn from one sample of a study of spatial heterogeneity in lung cancer. TCRdb reprocessed the 5' RACE reads via MiXCR and lists one record per CDR3 protein. The data contain around 45,000 distinct CDR3 sequences, 20% to 25% of them singletons. The source material was PBMCs, sampled at follow-up. The receptors come from a female donor with early-stage non-small cell lung cancer. CDR3s include the opening cysteine and the closing phenylalanine or tryptophan. The D gene is left open where the match is weak. Size values are once, few and many counts, or a class for expanded clones, and some rows have none.

abundance,j_gene,v_gene,d_gene,CDR3aa,CDR3nt
many,TRBJ2-1,TRBV11-2,.,CASSLVLAQERFF,TGTGCCAGCAGCTTAGTTTTGGCACAAGAGAGATTCTTC
.,TRBJ2-1,TRBV5-4,.,CASSAPDWNNEQFF,TGTGCCAGCAGCGCCCCGGACTGGAACAATGAGCAGTTCTTC
few,TRBJ1-1,TRBV7-6,TRBD1,CASSPTGLNTEAFF,TGTGCCAGCAGCCCGACAGGGTTGAACACTGAAGCTTTCTTT
.,TRBJ2-1,TRBV2,.,CASSENLGQPRHNEQFF,TGTGCCAGCAGTGAGAATCTGGGACAACCAAGACACAATGAGCAGTTCTTC
.,TRBJ2-3,TRBV5-1,.,CASSFLGQRADTQFF,TGCGCCAGCAGCTTTCTCGGACAGAGGGCAGATACGCAGTTTTTT
.,TRBJ1-1,TRBV19,.,CASLDSSNTEAFF,TGTGCCAGCCTTGACAGCTCTAACACTGAAGCTTTCTTT
many,TRBJ2-2,TRBV19,.,CASSIVWNDAGELFF,TGTGCCAGTAGTATAGTGTGGAATGATGCCGGGGAGCTGTTTTTT
few,TRBJ1-2,TRBV12-3/TRBV12-4,.,CASSPGVGAYYTF,TGTGCCAGCAGTCCGGGGGTAGGGGCCTACTACACCTTC
.,TRBJ2-5,TRBV7-9,.,CASSPQGSRDLEF,TGTGCCAGCAGCCCCCAAGGATCCCGGGACCTAGAATTC
.,TRBJ2-5,TRBV28,.,CDSSWKQGLYF,TGTGACAGCAGTTGGAAGCAGGGTCTGTACTTC
.,TRBJ2-2,TRBV2,.,CASSVEVTSGELFF,TGTGCCAGCAGTGTTGAAGTGACGTCAGGGGAGCTGTTTTTT
few,TRBJ2-3,TRBV7-2,.,CASTSSTDTQYF,TGTGCCAGCACGTCCTCCACAGATACGCAGTATTTT
.,TRBJ1-3,TRBV7-8,TRBD1,CASSIQGASENTIYF,TGTGCCAGCAGCATCCAGGGGGCCTCTGAAAACACCATATATTTT
.,TRBJ2-3,TRBV12-3/TRBV12-4,.,CASTRQPFPTSTDTQYF,TGTGCCAGCACCCGACAGCCTTTCCCCACTAGCACAGATACGCAGTATTTT
many,TRBJ2-5,TRBV7-3,.,CASSLQSGEETQYF,TGTGCCAGCAGCTTACAGTCCGGGGAAGAGACCCAGTACTTC
many,TRBJ2-2,TRBV13,.,CASSLSGTYTGELFF,TGTGCCAGCAGCTTATCGGGGACTTACACCGGGGAGCTGTTTTTT
few,TRBJ2-7,TRBV20-1,TRBD1,CSASSGQYEQYF,TGCAGTGCTAGTTCGGGACAGTACGAGCAGTACTTC
few,TRBJ2-5,TRBV5-1,TRBD2,CASSPMTSGEETQYF,TGCGCCAGCAGCCCCATGACTAGCGGTGAAGAGACCCAGTACTTC
.,TRBJ2-5,TRBV19,.,CASKGLWGSQETQYF,TGTGCCAGTAAAGGACTCTGGGGGTCTCAAGAGACCCAGTACTTC
.,TRBJ2-5,TRBV6-5,.,CASSYSIAGETQYF,TGTGCCAGCAGTTACAGTATTGCGGGAGAGACCCAGTACTTC
.,TRBJ2-1,TRBV7-6,TRBD2,CASSLATSSYNEQFF,TGTGCCAGCAGCTTAGCGACTAGCAGCTACAATGAGCAGTTCTTC
few,TRBJ2-3,TRBV20-1,.,CSARDRRLNADTQYF,TGCAGTGCTAGAGATCGTCGTCTCAATGCAGATACGCAGTATTTT
.,TRBJ2-2,TRBV13,TRBD1,CASSYGQGRGGELFF,TGTGCCAGCAGCTATGGACAGGGACGAGGCGGGGAGCTGTTTTTT
.,TRBJ1-2,TRBV20-1,.,CSARTAKGQAYGYTF,TGCAGTGCTAGGACGGCGAAGGGCCAAGCCTATGGCTACACCTTC
medium-sized,TRBJ2-1,TRBV7-2,.,CASSLSLRQQFF,TGTGCCAGCAGCTTAAGTCTGAGGCAGCAGTTCTTC
.,TRBJ1-1,TRBV20-1,.,CSARDPAGSGKAFF,TGCAGTGCTAGAGATCCTGCCGGGTCAGGGAAAGCTTTCTTT
.,TRBJ1-2,TRBV20-1,.,CSAREPGRLSGGYTF,TGCAGTGCTAGGGAACCGGGCCGTCTGTCAGGGGGCTACACCTTC
.,TRBJ2-2,TRBV7-2,.,CASSPRGLYERIGELFF,TGTGCCAGCAGCCCGAGGGGTCTATACGAAAGGATCGGGGAGCTGTTTTTT
.,TRBJ1-2,TRBV3-1,.,CASSQIGGSYGYTF,TGTGCCAGCAGCCAAATTGGGGGCAGCTATGGCTACACCTTC
many,TRBJ2-2,TRBV12-5,.,CASGRDRNTGELFF,TGTGCTAGTGGCCGCGACAGGAACACCGGGGAGCTGTTTTTT
many,TRBJ2-3,TRBV7-8,TRBD2,CASSLQSRLAGGLRDTQYF,TGTGCCAGCAGCTTGCAGTCGAGACTAGCGGGGGGGCTTAGAGATACGCAGTATTTT
few,TRBJ2-1,TRBV20-1,TRBD2,CSARDGAGGDDNEQFF,TGCAGTGCTAGAGATGGGGCGGGGGGCGACGACAATGAGCAGTTCTTC
.,TRBJ2-1,TRBV7-2,.,CASMEGGISYNEQFF,TGTGCCAGCATGGAGGGCGGGATCTCCTACAATGAGCAGTTCTTC
.,TRBJ2-2,TRBV7-9,.,CASSLGQAPGELFF,TGTGCCAGCAGCCTAGGCCAAGCCCCGGGGGAGCTGTTTTTT
few,TRBJ2-3,TRBV11-2,.,CASIPAGGAKDTQYF,TGTGCCAGCATACCGGCAGGGGGGGCGAAAGATACGCAGTATTTT
.,TRBJ2-1,TRBV10-1,TRBD2,CASSESAGPYNEQFF,TGCGCCAGCAGTGAGTCAGCGGGACCATACAATGAGCAGTTCTTC
many,TRBJ2-3,TRBV19,.,CASSIGAVDTDTQYF,TGTGCCAGTAGTATTGGGGCGGTGGACACAGATACGCAGTATTTT
.,TRBJ1-1,TRBV10-3,.,CAIRNRVADTEAFF,TGTGCCATCAGGAACAGAGTGGCTGACACTGAAGCTTTCTTT
once,TRBJ1-2,TRBV3-1,.,CASSQDYGSYGYTF,TGTGCCAGCAGCCAAGATTACGGCAGCTATGGCTACACCTTC
.,TRBJ2-1,TRBV7-9,.,CASSFGTPEHEQFF,TGTGCCAGCAGCTTCGGGACTCCTGAACATGAGCAGTTCTTC
few,TRBJ1-3,TRBV5-1,.,CASSLGGRTGNTIYF,TGCGCCAGCAGCTTGGGAGGGAGGACTGGAAACACCATATATTTT
many,TRBJ2-7,TRBV20-1,TRBD1,CSARDSGTGTYEQYF,TGCAGTGCTAGAGATTCCGGGACAGGAACCTACGAGCAGTACTTC
many,TRBJ1-2,TRBV7-9,.,CASSVSRGLIGYTF,TGTGCCAGCAGCGTTTCCAGGGGCTTAATCGGCTACACCTTC
.,TRBJ1-2,TRBV20-1,.,CSSSRDQYYNYGYTF,TGCAGTTCCTCGAGAGACCAATACTATAACTATGGCTACACCTTC
few,TRBJ2-5,TRBV29-1,.,CSVGPGTGETQYF,TGCAGCGTTGGGCCAGGGACGGGGGAGACCCAGTACTTC
many,TRBJ2-7,TRBV10-3,.,CAISPRTDYEQYF,TGTGCCATCAGCCCCCGGACAGACTACGAGCAGTACTTC
.,TRBJ2-3,TRBV10-2,.,CASIVETTDTQYF,TGCGCCAGCATAGTCGAGACCACAGATACGCAGTATTTT
.,TRBJ1-4,TRBV15,.,CATSRDHSGTNEKLFF,TGTGCCACCAGCAGAGATCACAGCGGCACTAATGAAAAACTGTTTTTT
.,TRBJ1-4,TRBV2,TRBD1,CASSGQGEGKLFF,TGTGCCAGCAGCGGACAGGGAGAAGGAAAACTGTTTTTT